This T cell receptor (beta chain) comes out of a study of cytomegalovirus exposure and HLA in healthy donors. This clone was picked up a small number of times. This PCR relied on a set of 60 Vbeta primers and 13 Jbeta primers. TCRdb's copy holds only in-frame clones and misses some; the assay was immunoSEQ multiplex PCR. Among fewer than 100,000 clones, approximately 79% were seen once, and the ten largest hold roughly 3.8%. This sequence originates from a woman in her 40s in good health and CMV-seronegative. Sequenced: PBMCs.

The CDR3, as DNA: TGCGCCAGCAGCCAAGTAGCGCAGTACTATGGCTACACCTTC. Its protein product is CASSQVAQYYGYTF. J is TRBJ1-2 and V is TRBV4-1; D uncertain. Germline CDR1 and CDR2: MGHRA and YSYEKL. This CDR3 is 14 amino acids long. V lost 1 base to trimming and J lost 3 bases, with 9 bases between them.